The 13 T cell receptor beta chains listed next were all sequenced from one sample in a study of blood T cells in healthy people across ages. For the second PCR, which ran for roughly 7 to 11 cycles, a sample-barcoded 5' primer and a J-beta primer mix were used. TCRdb re-called the 5' RACE reads through MiXCR, storing one row per CDR3 protein. Among roughly 680,000 distinct CDR3 sequences listed, more than 40% were seen once. Material: blood. The receptors were sampled from a woman in her sixties in good health.

V is TRBV2 and J is TRBJ2-4; 15 nucleotides line up with TRBD2. The CDR3 length is 14 residues. CDR1 SNHLY and CDR2 FYNNEI come from the germline V gene. V shed 2 bases, J shed 13 bases, and the junction held 3 bases outside the gene matches. Written as DNA, the CDR3 is TGTGCCAGCAGTGAATGGACTAGCGGGAGGGAGCAGTACTTC. Amino acids: CASSEWTSGREQYF. The entire variable domain, with the rest obtained from reference TRBV2 and TRBJ2-4, is as follows: EPEVTQTPSHQVTQMGQEVILRCVPISNHLYFYWYRQILGQKVEFLVSFYNNEISEKSEIFDDQFSVERPDGSNFTLKIRSTKLEDSAMYFCASSEWTSGREQYFGAGTRLSVL.

This clonotype was seen once. This chain uses TRBV28 with TRBJ1-4; D call uncertain. CDR1 is MDHEN and CDR2 is SYDVKM in the germline V gene. V dropped 3 bases and J dropped 0 bases, with 14 bases sitting between them. This CDR3 spans 17 amino acids. This chain's CDR3 is CASSFNTRTTTNEKLFF. In nucleotides, the CDR3 is TGTGCCAGCAGTTTCAATACGCGCACTACAACTAATGAAAAACTGTTTTTT.

The chain combines TRBV6-2 or TRBV6-3 with TRBJ2-7; 8 nucleotides match TRBD1. The junction had 0 bases not matched to a gene; V was cut back by 1 base and J by 1 base. This CDR3 region has 14 residues. The germline V gene encodes CDR1 MNHEY and CDR2 SVGEGT. Here the CDR3 reads CASSYWDRSYEQYF. CDR3 DNA sequence: TGTGCCAGCAGTTACTGGGACAGGTCCTACGAGCAGTACTTC.

The chain uses TRBV15 and TRBJ2-5; TRBD1 matches at 7 bases. Germline trimming cut 0 bases from V and 3 bases from J; bases unmatched to any gene: 7. Germline loops: CDR1 LNHNV, CDR2 YYDKDF (reference sequence). The CDR3 runs 16 residues. The CDR3, as DNA: TGTGCCACCAGCAGAGATTGGCAGCAGGGGGAAGAGACCCAGTACTTC. Translated: CATSRDWQQGEETQYF.

The chain is built from TRBV29-1 and TRBJ2-1, with D maybe TRBD1 (5 bases). The DNA end lines up better with TRBJ2-7; the J call may be wrong. Germline V gene sequence: CDR1 SQVTM, CDR2 ANQGSEA. The length of the CDR3 is 12 residues. CDR3 amino acids: CSVGQGLSEQYF. Here the CDR3 DNA reads TGCAGCGTTGGGCAGGGCTTGAGTGAGCAGTACTTC.

About this clonotype itself: A much larger clone lies a single base off, so this may be a read error. Written as DNA, the CDR3 is TGCAGTGCTATTATCCGGCGAGGGACTCAGTACGTCCTGAACTATGGCTACACCTTC. Its translation: CSAIIRRGTQYVLNYGYTF. The rearrangement links TRBV20-1 to TRBJ1-2; a possible D gene is TRBD1 (5 bases). The V gene lost 4 bases and the J gene lost 2 bases, with 29 bases spanning the gap. The CDR3 contains 19 residues. Germline CDR1 and CDR2: DFQATT and SNEGSKA (reference sequence).

The chain uses TRBV20-1 and TRBJ2-5; D is possibly TRBD2 (5 bases). Trimming removed 4 bases at V and 5 bases at J, with 11 bases between. This CDR3 has 12 residues. Looked up from germline, CDR1 is DFQATT and CDR2 is SNEGSKA (reference sequence). CDR3 in DNA: TGCAGTGCTATCGGGATCCTCGAGACCCAGTACTTC. This translates into CSAIGILETQYF.

The CDR3 DNA is TGTGCCAGCAGTAAGCGGGAGGGAACAGATACGCAGTATTTT. This sequence encodes CASSKREGTDTQYF. The chain joins TRBV14 to TRBJ2-3; TRBD2 agrees at 10 bases. Germline assignment: CDR1 SGHDN and CDR2 FVKESK. V lost 6 bases and J lost 3; bases outside the gene matches: 3. The CDR3 sequence is 14 residues long.

This clonotype is a singleton in its sample. The V and J genes are TRBV7-9 and TRBJ2-1, with D hard to call. The V and J ends lost 5 bases and 5 bases respectively, with 13 bases between them. Per germline, CDR1 SEHNR and CDR2 FQNEAQ (reference sequence). The CDR3 has 14 residues. The CDR3 here is CASSQLTLDNEQFF. CDR3 sequence (DNA): TGTGCCAGCAGCCAACTTACTCTAGACAATGAGCAGTTCTTC.

The gene calls are TRBV7-2 and TRBJ1-4; possibly TRBD1 for D (6 bases). CDR3 length: 14 amino acids. Germline V lookup: CDR1 SGHTA, CDR2 FQGNSA. Trimming left V 3 bases short and J 8 bases short, with 13 bases between. The CDR3 protein is CASSLWQRGEKLFF. CDR3 nucleotide sequence: TGTGCCAGCAGCTTGTGGCAGAGGGGGGAAAAACTGTTTTTT.

The rearrangement joins TRBV7-9 to TRBJ2-3; the D gene is possibly TRBD2 (5 bases). In germline, CDR1 is SEHNR, CDR2 FQNEAQ (reference sequence). The V gene lost 6 bases and the J gene lost 8 bases, with 9 bases spanning the gap. There are 11 residues in the CDR3. The DNA for the CDR3 is TGTGCCAGCAGTTCGGGGAGTACGCAGTATTTT. Translation gives CASSSGSTQYF. The complete variable domain, with remaining parts taken from reference TRBV7-9 and TRBJ2-3, reads DTGVSQNPRHKITKRGQNVTFRCDPISEHNRLYWYRQTLGQGPEFLTYFQNEAQLEKSRLLSDRFSAERPKGSFSTLEIQRTEQGDSAMYLCASSSGSTQYFGPGTRLTVL.

The chain employs TRBV24-1 and TRBJ2-5, with D possibly TRBD1 on 5 matching bases. V was pared by 9 bases and J by 1 base, with 14 bases between. Germline CDR1 KGHDR, CDR2 SFDVKD. This CDR3 region has 14 residues. The CDR3, as DNA: TGTGCCACCGGCGGCAGGGAAGGCCAAGAGACCCAGTACTTC. Amino acid sequence: CATGGREGQETQYF.

The chain employs TRBV6-1 and TRBJ2-3; perhaps TRBD2 as D (6 bases). Trimming took off 1 base at V and 7 bases at J, with 21 bases between the two ends. The CDR3 has 17 amino acids. The germline V gene encodes CDR1 MNHNS and CDR2 SASEGT. The CDR3 DNA is TGTGCCAGCAGTGAAGTTTTGGCGGACTACTATACTAATACGCAGTATTTT. Protein sequence: CASSEVLADYYTNTQYF.